A single sample is the source of the 23 T cell receptor beta chains below, sequenced in a study of blood T cell repertoires in COVID-19. The data were produced by immunoSEQ multiplex PCR, yet TCRdb's version contains in-frame clones alone and is incomplete. The sample lists 150,000 to 200,000 clones, around 67% occurring once. Sequenced sample: peripheral blood. The receptors were sampled from a woman of 80 years or more with acute or convalescent COVID-19.

The chain is built from TRBV7-9 and TRBJ2-1, with no clear D. Germline values: CDR1 SEHNR, CDR2 FQNEAQ (reference sequence). There are 12 residues in the CDR3. Trimming stripped 1 base from V and 13 bases from J, with 11 bases between. The CDR3 spells CASSLDATLQFF. The CDR3 DNA reads TGTGCCAGCAGCTTAGATGCCACATTACAGTTCTTC.

This clone showed up just a few times. The chain recombines TRBV27 with TRBJ2-1; 10 bases are shared with TRBD2. There are 15 residues in the CDR3. After removal of 6 bases from V and 8 bases from J, the junction contained 10 bases not matched to a gene. Germline CDR1 reads MNHEY; CDR2 reads SMNVEV (reference sequence). CDR3 sequence reads: CASRTAGGPWYEQFF. For the CDR3, the DNA is TGTGCCAGCAGGACAGCGGGAGGGCCATGGTATGAGCAGTTCTTC.

This clone was counted between two and nine times. The chain links TRBV6-6 to TRBJ1-5; 10 bases map to TRBD1. The CDR3 length is 15 residues. Germline CDR1 and CDR2: MNHNY and SVGAGI (reference sequence). The V and J ends lost 6 bases and 7 bases, in that order; junction bases with no gene match: 9. The CDR3 nucleotides are TGTGCCAGCAGCTCCGGGACAGGGGCTAGGCAGCCCCAGCATTTT. Amino acid sequence: CASSSGTGARQPQHF.

The chain links TRBV4-2 to TRBJ1-4; 9 nucleotides agree with TRBD1. Trimming cost V 4 bases and J 11 bases; bases outside gene matches: 5. CDR1 is LGHNA and CDR2 is YNFKEQ in the germline V gene. The length of the CDR3 is 13 residues. The CDR3 DNA reads TGTGCCAGCAGCCGGGGACAGGGCGGGAAACTGTTTTTT. Its translation: CASSRGQGGKLFF.

The CDR3 bases are TGTGCCAGCAGCCTCCAGGCCTACGAGCAGTACTTC. Its protein is CASSLQAYEQYF. This sequence joins TRBV14 and TRBJ2-7, with D unclear. Trimming shortened V by 4 bases and J by 2 bases, and 6 bases separated the two germline ends. CDR1 is SGHDN, CDR2 FVKESK, per germline. CDR3 length equals 12 residues.

The rearrangement uses TRBV19 and TRBJ1-3, with D unclear. The V and J ends lost 4 bases and 15 bases respectively, with 19 bases between them. The CDR3 loop spans 13 amino acids. Germline lookup yields CDR1 LNHDA and CDR2 SQIVND (reference sequence). CDR3 sequence (DNA): TGTGCCAGTAGTAATGTGGAGAGAACGGGTAAATATTTT. It encodes CASSNVERTGKYF.

This clone showed up just a few times. The CDR3 reads CASSLSWGGGGETQYF. The CDR3 DNA reads as TGCGCCAGCAGCTTGTCGTGGGGAGGCGGGGGAGAGACCCAGTACTTC. The V gene is TRBV5-1, the J gene TRBJ2-5, with TRBD2 matching over 7 bases. The V segment lost 1 base and the J segment 4 bases; nucleotides outside the gene matches: 10. This CDR3 comprises 16 residues. Germline V gene data show CDR1 as SGHRS and CDR2 as YFSETQ.

The J gene is TRBJ2-5, the V gene TRBV5-1; possibly TRBD1 for D (6 bases). The better agreement between TRBJ2-7 and the DNA end casts doubt on the J call. Germline CDR1 reads SGHRS; CDR2 reads YFSETQ. CDR3 length: 15 amino acids. CDR3: CASSLSQGGSYEQYF. The DNA for the CDR3 is TGCGCCAGCAGCTTGTCACAGGGCGGCTCCTACGAGCAGTACTTC.

The gene calls are TRBV7-8 and TRBJ1-2; 9 bases are shared with TRBD1. This CDR3 is built from 15 residues. J lost 7 bases, V lost 0 bases, and 6 bases had no gene match. CDR1 is SGHVS, CDR2 FQNEAQ, per germline. CDR3 DNA: TGTGCCAGCAGCTTAGCGCGACAGGGGGTGGGTGGCTACACCTTC. Amino acids: CASSLARQGVGGYTF.

The gene calls are TRBV28 and TRBJ2-1, with TRBD2 matching 8 bases. Germline CDR1 reads MDHEN; CDR2 reads SYDVKM. This CDR3 has 15 residues. Unmatched junction bases numbered 11, after V lost 5 bases and J lost 8 bases. The CDR3 protein is CASSPAGTSFYEQFF. CDR3 DNA: TGTGCCAGCAGTCCCGCCGGGACTAGTTTCTATGAGCAGTTCTTC.

The chain combines TRBV27 with TRBJ2-5, with a tentative D call TRBD2 (6 bases). Per germline, CDR1 MNHEY and CDR2 SMNVEV (reference sequence). This CDR3 contains 14 residues. The germline V and J ends were trimmed by 5 bases and 7 bases, with 17 bases remaining between them. This chain's CDR3 is CASSQFRGKGTQYF. The CDR3 nucleotides are TGTGCCAGCAGTCAGTTCCGGGGGAAAGGGACCCAGTACTTC.

The V call is TRBV18, the J call TRBJ2-3; D is perhaps TRBD2 (5 bases). V lost 3 bases and J 4 bases, leaving 11 bases between the germline ends. Germline V gene data show CDR1 as KGHSH and CDR2 as LQKENI. CDR3 size: 14 residues. The DNA for the CDR3 is TGTGCCAGCTCACCCATAACCGGGGCAGATACGCAGTATTTT. Protein: CASSPITGADTQYF.

This chain links TRBV4-1 with TRBJ2-2; 7 nucleotides align to TRBD1. V lost 4 bases to trimming and J lost 3 bases; unmatched junction nucleotides: 5. CDR3 size: 15 residues. Germline CDR1 and CDR2: MGHRA and YSYEKL. Here the CDR3 reads CASSRGQPYTGELFF. DNA for the CDR3: TGCGCCAGCAGCCGGGGACAGCCGTACACCGGGGAGCTGTTTTTT.

The chain has TRBV28 and TRBJ1-5, with D unclear. The V gene's germline CDR1 is MDHEN and CDR2 SYDVKM. Trimming took 6 bases from V and 7 from J, leaving 13 bases between them. This CDR3 comprises 13 residues. The CDR3 DNA follows: TGTGCCAGCAGGACTGAGCGAGGGCAGCCCCAGCATTTT. Protein sequence: CASRTERGQPQHF.

The genes are TRBV10-2 and TRBJ2-2, with TRBD2 matching 10 bases. V lost 3 bases, J lost 7 bases, and 8 bases stayed unmatched. The CDR3 is 16 amino acids. The germline CDR1 and CDR2 sequences are WSHSY and SAAADI. CDR3 coding DNA: TGCGCCAGCAGTGATGAACTAGCGGGGTGGGGCGGGGAGCTGTTTTTT. Translated: CASSDELAGWGGELFF.

V is TRBV2 and J is TRBJ1-6; D not certain. V dropped 4 bases and J dropped 1 base, with 11 bases sitting between them. The CDR3 sequence is 16 residues long. Germline V gene sequence: CDR1 SNHLY, CDR2 FYNNEI. This CDR3 is CASSGRPGSYNSPLHF. In DNA, the CDR3 is TGTGCCAGCAGTGGCCGTCCGGGGTCCTATAATTCACCCCTCCACTTT.

This clone has a handful of counts. The chain has TRBV3-1 (or the pseudogene TRBV3-2) and TRBJ1-4; D might be TRBD1 (6 bases). The germline gives CDR1 LGHDT, CDR2 YNNKEL (reference sequence). This CDR3 region has 14 residues. Between the trimmed V and J ends, which lost 4 bases and 8 bases, there was a span of 14 bases. In DNA form, the CDR3 reads TGTGCCAGCAGCCCGTGGGGAGGGGGGGAAAAACTGTTTTTT. It codes for CASSPWGGGEKLFF.

A single count supports this clone. In DNA, the CDR3 is TGTGCCAGCAGGGAAAACAGGAACTCTGGAAACACCATATATTTT. Its translation: CASRENRNSGNTIYF. V and J are TRBV27 and TRBJ1-3, with D perhaps TRBD1 (5 bases). The V gene's germline CDR1 is MNHEY and CDR2 SMNVEV (reference sequence). The CDR3 totals 15 residues. The V gene lost 6 bases and the J gene lost 0 bases, with 12 bases spanning the gap.

This chain uses TRBV4-1 with TRBJ2-2, with D perhaps matching TRBD2 (6 bases). The CDR3 spans 15 residues. Germline-derived CDR1 and CDR2 are MGHRA and YSYEKL. V gave up 0 bases and J gave up 5 bases, with 10 bases separating them. The DNA of the CDR3 is TGCGCCAGCAGCCAAGAGGGACTCCTAACCGGGGAGCTGTTTTTT. Translating it yields CASSQEGLLTGELFF.

The genes are TRBV27 and TRBJ2-3; weak D call: TRBD1 (5 bases). Trimming cost V 7 bases and J 2 bases, with 16 bases left between them. Germline V gene lookup returns CDR1 MNHEY and CDR2 SMNVEV (reference sequence). The CDR3 extends over 15 amino acids. Written as DNA, the CDR3 is TGTGCCAGCACCAATCAGGGCGGTTACACAGATACGCAGTATTTT. Protein sequence: CASTNQGGYTDTQYF.

The chain uses TRBV7-2 and TRBJ2-2; 7 bases align to TRBD1. Trimming cost V 7 bases and J 7 bases; bases outside gene matches: 6. Germline V lookup: CDR1 SGHTA, CDR2 FQGNSA. This CDR3 region has 13 residues. CDR3 region: CASNRGTVGELFF. In nucleotides, the CDR3 is TGTGCCAGCAACAGAGGGACAGTCGGGGAGCTGTTTTTT.

V and J are TRBV27 and TRBJ2-2; 8 nucleotides match TRBD2. CDR1 MNHEY and CDR2 SMNVEV come from the germline V gene (reference sequence). This CDR3 is built from 18 residues. The V gene end was trimmed by 5 bases and the J gene end by 1 base; junction bases not matched to a gene: 12. Written as DNA, the CDR3 is TGTGCCAGCAGTATTCTTCGGACTAGCAGCCAGAACACCGGGGAGCTGTTTTTT. The encoded protein is CASSILRTSSQNTGELFF.

V is TRBV7-7 and J is TRBJ2-1, with D perhaps matching TRBD2 (5 bases). Per germline, CDR1 SSHAT and CDR2 FNYEAQ (reference sequence). Trimming removed 4 bases at V and 8 bases at J, with 12 bases between. This CDR3 is built from 13 residues. CDR3 bases: TGTGCCAGCAGCTCACGGGAAGACGATGAGCAGTTCTTC. Encoded protein: CASSSREDDEQFF.